This T cell receptor beta chain was sequenced for a study of T cells after somatic rescue of genetic block. This table comes from immunoSEQ multiplex PCR, and its TCRdb copy is limited to in-frame clones, with some not included. Of more than 9,000 clones in the sample, 74% were seen once. The V segment lost 4 bases and the J segment 5 bases; nucleotides outside the gene matches: 4. The CDR3 totals 13 residues. Germline values: CDR1 SGHRS, CDR2 YFSETQ. Sequencing was carried out using peripheral blood mononuclear cells (PBMCs). The receptor was derived from a boy younger than 18. The J gene is TRBJ1-2, the V gene TRBV5-1; 8 nucleotides align to TRBD1. The CDR3 region is CASSMDREYGYTF. CDR3 sequence (DNA): TGCGCCAGCAGCATGGACAGGGAGTATGGCTACACCTTC.